This T cell receptor (beta chain) was sequenced in a study of cytomegalovirus exposure and HLA in healthy donors. Study conclusions and caveats: It has been reported that TCR beta sequences accurately predicted the HLA-A and HLA-B alleles of most subjects.

Points on this clone: Its antigen remains unidentified.

The PCR was carried out with 60 Vbeta primers and 13 Jbeta primers. Some clones are missing from TCRdb's copy, which holds only in-frame ones; the method was immunoSEQ multiplex PCR. Its table records around 100,000 clones. CDR1 and CDR2 from the germline V gene are MNHNS and SASEGT. The CDR3 contains 15 residues. Trimming took 0 bases from V and 7 from J, leaving 15 bases between them. This receptor was taken from a man in his forties or fifties in good health and CMV-seropositive. The chain combines TRBV6-1 with TRBJ1-1; tentatively, D is TRBD1 (6 bases). Sequences were obtained from PBMCs. The CDR3 region has the DNA TGTGCCAGCAGTGAAGCTCGGGGGGCAGGACTTGAAGCTTTCTTT. Translation: CASSEARGAGLEAFF.